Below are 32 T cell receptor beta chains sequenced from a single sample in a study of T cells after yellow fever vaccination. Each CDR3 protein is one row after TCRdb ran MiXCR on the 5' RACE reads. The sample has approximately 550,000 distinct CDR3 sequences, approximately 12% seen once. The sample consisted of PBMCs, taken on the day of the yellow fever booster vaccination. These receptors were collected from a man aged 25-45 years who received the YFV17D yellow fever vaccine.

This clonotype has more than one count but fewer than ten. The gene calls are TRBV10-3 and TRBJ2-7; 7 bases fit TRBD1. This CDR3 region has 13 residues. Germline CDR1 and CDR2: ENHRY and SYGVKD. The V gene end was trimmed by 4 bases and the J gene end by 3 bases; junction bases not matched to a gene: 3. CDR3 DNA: TGTGCCATCAGTGCGGGACAGATCTACGAGCAGTACTTC. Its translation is CAISAGQIYEQYF.

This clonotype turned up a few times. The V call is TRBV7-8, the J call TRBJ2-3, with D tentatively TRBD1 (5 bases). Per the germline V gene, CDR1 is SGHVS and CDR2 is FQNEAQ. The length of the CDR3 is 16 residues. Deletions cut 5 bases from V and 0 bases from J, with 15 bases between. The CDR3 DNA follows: TGTGCCAGCAGCACTTTTAGGGGTCGGAGCACAGATACGCAGTATTTT. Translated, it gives CASSTFRGRSTDTQYF.

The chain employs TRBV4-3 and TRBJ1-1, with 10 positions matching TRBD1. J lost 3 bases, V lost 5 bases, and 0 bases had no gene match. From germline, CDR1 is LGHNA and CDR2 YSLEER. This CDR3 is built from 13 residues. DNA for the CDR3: TGCGCCAGCAGCGGGACAGGGGACACTGAAGCTTTCTTT. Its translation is CASSGTGDTEAFF.

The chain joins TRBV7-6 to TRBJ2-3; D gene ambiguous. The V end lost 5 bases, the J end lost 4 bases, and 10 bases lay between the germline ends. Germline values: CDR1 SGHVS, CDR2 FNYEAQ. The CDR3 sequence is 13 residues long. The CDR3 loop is CASSPVVSDTQYF. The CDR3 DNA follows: TGTGCCAGCAGCCCAGTGGTTTCAGATACGCAGTATTTT.

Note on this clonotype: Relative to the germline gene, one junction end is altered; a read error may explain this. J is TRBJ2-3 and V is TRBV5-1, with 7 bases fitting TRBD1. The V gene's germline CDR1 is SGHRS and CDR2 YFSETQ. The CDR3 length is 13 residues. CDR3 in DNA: TGCGCCAGCAGCTTAGGTGGGACAGTTACGCAGTATTTT. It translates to CASSLGGTVTQYF. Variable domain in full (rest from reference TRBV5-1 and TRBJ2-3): KAGVTQTPRYLIKTRGQQVTLSCSPISGHRSVSWYQQTPGQGLQFLFEYFSETQRNKGNFPGRFSGRQFSNSRSEMNVSTLELGDSALYLCASSLGGTVTQYFGPGTRLTVL.

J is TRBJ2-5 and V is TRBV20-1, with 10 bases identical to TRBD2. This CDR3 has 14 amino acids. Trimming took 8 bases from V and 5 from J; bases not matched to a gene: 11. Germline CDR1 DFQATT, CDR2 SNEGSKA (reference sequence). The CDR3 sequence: CSPASGSFGETQYF. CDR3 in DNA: TGCAGTCCGGCTAGCGGGAGTTTTGGGGAGACCCAGTACTTC.

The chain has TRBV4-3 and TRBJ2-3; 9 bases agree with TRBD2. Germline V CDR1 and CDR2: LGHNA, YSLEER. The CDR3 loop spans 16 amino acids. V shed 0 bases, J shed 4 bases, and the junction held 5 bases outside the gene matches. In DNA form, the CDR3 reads TGCGCCAGCAGCCAAGATGCAGCGGGAGGTGCAGATACGCAGTATTTT. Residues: CASSQDAAGGADTQYF.

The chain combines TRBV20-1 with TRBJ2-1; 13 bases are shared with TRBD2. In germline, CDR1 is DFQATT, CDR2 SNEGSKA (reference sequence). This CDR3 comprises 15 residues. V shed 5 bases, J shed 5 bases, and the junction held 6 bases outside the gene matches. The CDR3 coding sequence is TGCAGTGCTTATGGGACTAGCGGGATCCACAATGAGCAGTTCTTC. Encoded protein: CSAYGTSGIHNEQFF.

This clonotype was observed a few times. CDR3 DNA: TGTGCCAGCAGCGTAGTGCTGGGGCCGAACTATGGCTACACCTTC. This sequence encodes CASSVVLGPNYGYTF. V gene TRBV9 combines with J gene TRBJ1-2; D perhaps matches TRBD1 (5 bases). The CDR3 covers 15 residues. Germline CDR1 reads SGDLS; CDR2 reads YYNGEE. The V end lost 0 bases, the J end lost 2 bases, and 11 bases lay between the germline ends. Full variable domain (missing parts from reference TRBV9 and TRBJ1-2): DSGVTQTPKHLITATGQRVTLRCSPRSGDLSVYWYQQSLDQGLQFLIQYYNGEERAKGNILERFSAQQFPDLHSELNLSSLELGDSALYFCASSVVLGPNYGYTFGSGTRLTVV.

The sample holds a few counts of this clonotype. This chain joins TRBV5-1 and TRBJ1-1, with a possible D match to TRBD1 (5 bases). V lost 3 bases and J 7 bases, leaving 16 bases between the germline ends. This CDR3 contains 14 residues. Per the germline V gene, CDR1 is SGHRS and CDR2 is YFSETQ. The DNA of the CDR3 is TGCGCCAGCAGCTACGGACACCCCACAGGTGAAGCTTTCTTT. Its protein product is CASSYGHPTGEAFF.

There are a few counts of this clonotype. CDR3 in amino acids: CSAIPGTGSFREQYF. CDR3 DNA sequence: TGCAGTGCTATACCAGGGACAGGGTCTTTCCGCGAGCAGTACTTC. The rearrangement joins TRBV20-1 to TRBJ2-7, with TRBD1 matching over 9 bases. CDR1 DFQATT and CDR2 SNEGSKA come from the germline V gene (reference sequence). The CDR3 contains 15 residues. Trimming at V came to 4 bases and at J to 6 bases, leaving 13 bases not matched to a gene.

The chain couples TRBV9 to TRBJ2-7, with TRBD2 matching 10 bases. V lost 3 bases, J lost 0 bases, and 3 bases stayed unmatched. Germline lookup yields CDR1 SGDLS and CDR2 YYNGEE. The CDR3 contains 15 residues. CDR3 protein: CASSASSGSSYEQYF. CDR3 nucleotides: TGTGCCAGCAGCGCTTCTAGCGGGAGCTCCTACGAGCAGTACTTC.

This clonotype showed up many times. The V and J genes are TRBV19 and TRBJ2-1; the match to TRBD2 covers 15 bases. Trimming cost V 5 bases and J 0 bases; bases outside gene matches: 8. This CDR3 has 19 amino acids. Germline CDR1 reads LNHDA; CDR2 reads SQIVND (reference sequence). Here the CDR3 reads CASSPGLAGGRSSYNEQFF. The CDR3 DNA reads TGTGCCAGTAGTCCGGGACTAGCGGGAGGCCGGAGCTCCTACAATGAGCAGTTCTTC.

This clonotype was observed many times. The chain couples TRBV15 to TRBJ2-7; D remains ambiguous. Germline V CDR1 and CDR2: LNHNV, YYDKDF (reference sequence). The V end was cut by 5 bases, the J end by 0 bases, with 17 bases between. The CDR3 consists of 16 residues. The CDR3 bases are TGTGCCACCAGCCTGGGTGGTGGCTTTAGCTCCTACGAGCAGTACTTC. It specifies CATSLGGGFSSYEQYF.

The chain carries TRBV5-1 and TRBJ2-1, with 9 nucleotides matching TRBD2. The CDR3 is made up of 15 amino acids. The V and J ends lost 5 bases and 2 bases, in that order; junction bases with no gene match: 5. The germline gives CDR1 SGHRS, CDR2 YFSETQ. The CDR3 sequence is CASRLREGPYNEQFF. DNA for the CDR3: TGCGCCAGCAGATTGCGGGAGGGCCCCTACAATGAGCAGTTCTTC. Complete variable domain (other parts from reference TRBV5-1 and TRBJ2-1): KAGVTQTPRYLIKTRGQQVTLSCSPISGHRSVSWYQQTPGQGLQFLFEYFSETQRNKGNFPGRFSGRQFSNSRSEMNVSTLELGDSALYLCASRLREGPYNEQFFGPGTRLTVL.

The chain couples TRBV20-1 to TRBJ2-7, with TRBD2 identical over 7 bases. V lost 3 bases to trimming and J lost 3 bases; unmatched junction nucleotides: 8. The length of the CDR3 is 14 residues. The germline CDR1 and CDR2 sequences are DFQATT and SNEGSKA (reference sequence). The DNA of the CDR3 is TGCAGTGCTAGTCGGGACTACCCCGACTACGAGCAGTACTTC. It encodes CSASRDYPDYEQYF.

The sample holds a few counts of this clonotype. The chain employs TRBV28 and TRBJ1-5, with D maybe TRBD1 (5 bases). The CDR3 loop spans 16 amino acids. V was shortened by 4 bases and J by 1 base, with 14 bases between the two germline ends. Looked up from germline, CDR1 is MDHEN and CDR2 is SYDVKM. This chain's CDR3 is CASSYGTAGSNQPQHF. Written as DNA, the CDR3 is TGTGCCAGCAGTTACGGGACGGCGGGAAGCAATCAGCCCCAGCATTTT.

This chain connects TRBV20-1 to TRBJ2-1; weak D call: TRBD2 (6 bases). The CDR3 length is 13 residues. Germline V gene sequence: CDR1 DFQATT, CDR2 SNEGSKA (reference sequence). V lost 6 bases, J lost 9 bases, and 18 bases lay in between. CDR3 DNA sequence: TGCAGTGCCACGGGTCCGGGAGTGAGTGAGCAGTTCTTC. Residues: CSATGPGVSEQFF.

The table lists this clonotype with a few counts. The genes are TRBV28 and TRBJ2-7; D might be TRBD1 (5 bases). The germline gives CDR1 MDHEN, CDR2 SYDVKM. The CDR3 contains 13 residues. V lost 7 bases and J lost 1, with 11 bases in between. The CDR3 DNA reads TGTGCCAGCACCCCAGACAGTTCCTACGAGCAGTACTTC. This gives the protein CASTPDSSYEQYF.

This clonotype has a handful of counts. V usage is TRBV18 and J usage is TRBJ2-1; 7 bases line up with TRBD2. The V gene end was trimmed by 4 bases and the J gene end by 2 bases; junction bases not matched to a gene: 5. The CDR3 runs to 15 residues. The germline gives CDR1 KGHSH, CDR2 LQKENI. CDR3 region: CASSQSGATYNEQFF. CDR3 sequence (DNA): TGTGCCAGCTCACAGAGCGGGGCGACCTACAATGAGCAGTTCTTC.

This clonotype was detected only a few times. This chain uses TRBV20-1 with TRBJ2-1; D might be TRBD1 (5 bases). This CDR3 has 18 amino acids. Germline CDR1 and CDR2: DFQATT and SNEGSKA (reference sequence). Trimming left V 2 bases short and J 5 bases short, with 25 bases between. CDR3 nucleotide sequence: TGCAGTGCTAGACCAGATAAACAGGATCTGTTTTGGGACAATGAGCAGTTCTTC. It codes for CSARPDKQDLFWDNEQFF.

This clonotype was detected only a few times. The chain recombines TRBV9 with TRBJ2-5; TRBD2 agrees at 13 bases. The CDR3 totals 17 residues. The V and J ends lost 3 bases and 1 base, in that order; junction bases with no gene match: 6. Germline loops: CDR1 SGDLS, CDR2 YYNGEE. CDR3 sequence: CASSGTSGSGGQETQYF. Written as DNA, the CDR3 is TGTGCCAGCAGCGGGACTAGCGGGAGTGGGGGCCAAGAGACCCAGTACTTC.

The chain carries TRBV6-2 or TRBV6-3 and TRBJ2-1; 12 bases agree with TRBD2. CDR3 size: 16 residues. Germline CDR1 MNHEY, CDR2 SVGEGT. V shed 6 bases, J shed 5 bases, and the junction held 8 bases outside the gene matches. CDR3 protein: CASSPSGRAGNNEQFF. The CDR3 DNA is TGTGCCAGCAGCCCTAGCGGGAGGGCCGGGAACAATGAGCAGTTCTTC.

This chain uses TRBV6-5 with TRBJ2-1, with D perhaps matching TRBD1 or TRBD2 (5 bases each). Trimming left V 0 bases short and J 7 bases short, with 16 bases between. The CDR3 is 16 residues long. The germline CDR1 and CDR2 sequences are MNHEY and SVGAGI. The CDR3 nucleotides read TGTGCCAGCAGTTACTCGGTGCGGGTGGGGGTTAATGAGCAGTTCTTC. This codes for CASSYSVRVGVNEQFF.

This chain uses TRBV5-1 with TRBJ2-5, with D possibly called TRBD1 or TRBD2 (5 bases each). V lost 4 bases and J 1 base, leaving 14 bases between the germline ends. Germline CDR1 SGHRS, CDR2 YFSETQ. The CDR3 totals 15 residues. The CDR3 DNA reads TGCGCCAGCAGCAGTAGTGGGGGTCCCCAAGAGACCCAGTACTTC. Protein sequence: CASSSSGGPQETQYF.

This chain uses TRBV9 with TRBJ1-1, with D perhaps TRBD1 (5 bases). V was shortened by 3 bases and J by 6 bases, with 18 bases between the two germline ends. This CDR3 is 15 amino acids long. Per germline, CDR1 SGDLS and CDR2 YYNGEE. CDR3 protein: CASSAAPFRGPEAFF. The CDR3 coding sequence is TGTGCCAGCAGCGCGGCCCCGTTCCGGGGCCCTGAAGCTTTCTTT.

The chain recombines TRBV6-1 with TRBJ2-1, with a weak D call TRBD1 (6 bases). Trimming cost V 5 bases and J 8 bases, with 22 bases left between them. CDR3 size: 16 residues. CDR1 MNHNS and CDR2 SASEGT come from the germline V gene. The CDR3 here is CASSRRRVGAMDEQFF. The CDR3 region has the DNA TGTGCCAGCAGTCGACGCAGGGTGGGGGCTATGGATGAGCAGTTCTTC.

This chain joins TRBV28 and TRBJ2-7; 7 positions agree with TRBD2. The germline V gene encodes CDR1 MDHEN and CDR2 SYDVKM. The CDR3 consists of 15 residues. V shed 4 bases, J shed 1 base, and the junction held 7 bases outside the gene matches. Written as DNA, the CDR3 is TGTGCCAGCAGTTCCGGGGGGAAGGAGTCCTACGAGCAGTACTTC. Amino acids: CASSSGGKESYEQYF.

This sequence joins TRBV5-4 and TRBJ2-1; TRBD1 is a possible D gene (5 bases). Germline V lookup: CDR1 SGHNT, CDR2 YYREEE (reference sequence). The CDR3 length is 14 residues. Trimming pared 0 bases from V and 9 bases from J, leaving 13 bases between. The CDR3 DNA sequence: TGTGCCAGCAGCTTGGACACTGGGGCGGCTGAGCAGTTCTTC. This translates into CASSLDTGAAEQFF.

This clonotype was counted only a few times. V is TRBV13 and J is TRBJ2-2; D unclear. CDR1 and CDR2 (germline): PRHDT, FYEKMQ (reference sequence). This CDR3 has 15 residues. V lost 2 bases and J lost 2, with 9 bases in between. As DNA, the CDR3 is TGTGCCAGCAGCTTAAGAGTCTCTAACACCGGGGAGCTGTTTTTT. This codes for CASSLRVSNTGELFF.

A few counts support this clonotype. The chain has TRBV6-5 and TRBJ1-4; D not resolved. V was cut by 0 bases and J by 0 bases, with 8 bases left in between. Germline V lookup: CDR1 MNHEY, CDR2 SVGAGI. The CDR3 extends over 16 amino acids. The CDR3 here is CASSYSAGATNEKLFF. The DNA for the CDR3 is TGTGCCAGCAGTTACTCGGCGGGTGCAACTAATGAAAAACTGTTTTTT.

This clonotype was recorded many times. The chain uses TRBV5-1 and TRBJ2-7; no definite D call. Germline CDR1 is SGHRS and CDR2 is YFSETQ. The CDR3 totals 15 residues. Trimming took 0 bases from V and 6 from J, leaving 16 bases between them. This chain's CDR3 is CASSLGQTPSLEQYF. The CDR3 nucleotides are TGCGCCAGCAGCTTGGGACAAACCCCTTCTCTCGAGCAGTACTTC.